Given below is one T cell receptor beta chain in context. Its cognate antigen has yet to be identified. No much larger clonotype is one base removed from it; base qualities were not supplied. Using the deep immunoSEQ assay, multiplex PCR amplified TCR CDR3 regions from genomic DNA. Genomic DNA extracted from each cell subset was distributed evenly over all wells of several immunoSEQ 96-well plates, and each plate served as one replicate. Each replicate PCR for sorted subsets received roughly 0.2 ug genomic DNA, equal to 30,000 or so T cell genomes. Purified libraries were quantified with a Qubit 3.0 fluorometer, sized on a Bioanalyzer 2100, and re-quantified with the KAPA Library Quantification kit. A separate single-read 150-cycle Illumina NextSeq 550 flow cell was used to sequence each immunoSEQ 96-well plate. As for the original processing: Because the immunoSEQ output included only junctional sequences and no quality scores, the filtering could not be the same as the filtering used for full-length reads. Sequences were annotated with PyIR, a Python wrapper for IgBLAST v1.9, using IMGT germline references to assign V/J genes and CDR3. Reads were removed for weak V/J assignments (E-value above 1e-6), missing CDR3, stop codons, out-of-frame junctions, or ambiguous translated residues. V3J clonotypes were defined as sequences sharing the same inferred V gene, J gene, and CDR3 amino acid sequence. The percentage overlap between two repertoires was calculated by dividing the number of shared unique clonotypes by the size of the smaller repertoire. Richness of each repertoire was evaluated using RTK rarefaction, the Chao1 estimator, and Recon v2.1 estimates of unobserved clonotypes. OLGA was used to compute generation probabilities for all TCRbeta clonotypes that the gDNA method yielded from a few donors. This is the immuneACCESS table as TCRdb keeps it, with only in-frame sequences that have V and J called. A part of the clones is gone; compared with another copy, unresolved V genes explain less than half, and the rest is unexplained. V and J calls plus clone size are reproduced from that table; the DNA served to infer D and trimming. The sample profile shows about 530,000 clones; 96% of them were found once. The ten largest clones capture about 0.064% of the sample.

The donors were healthy, HIV-negative adults who had no recently reported acute infections or vaccinations. All donors were Caucasian adults living in Nashville, Tennessee, USA. CD4+ T cells were enriched by magnetic negative selection, after which naive cells were positively selected on CD45RA and the negative fraction was taken as the memory subset. Blood was obtained by leukapheresis, after which PBMCs were separated by Ficoll-Histopaque density gradient centrifugation and cryopreserved in liquid nitrogen vapor phase. Analytical flow cytometry was used to check the purity and quantity of each magnetically sorted T cell population. Genomic DNA was isolated from each sorted fraction and quantified by UV absorbance on a Nanodrop 2000c. The CDR1 and CDR2 encoded by the germline V gene are SGHRS and YFSETQ. From V the trimming removes 4 bases and from J it removes 5 bases, while the gene matches leave 12 bases of the junction unaccounted for. CDR3 length: 15 amino acids, cysteine to phenylalanine. The read is trimmed to its CDR3 DNA, 45 bases read in frame from base 1.

These data are taken from a study of shared clonotypes between healthy human individuals (dated by TCRdb to about 2020). General notes on the study: A couple of women and three men aged 18 to 49 years were included in the cohort. For each donor, three plates each were used for CD4 naive and CD4 memory, two plates were used for CD8 naive, and one plate was used for CD8 memory. Libraries were prepared and TCR repertoires were sequenced by different laboratories using diverse techniques, in order to increase sequencing depth and limit assay-specific biases. Each donor's leukapheresis produced roughly between roughly 0.85 and 10 billion PBMCs. Blood TCR repertoires of roughly five healthy adults were deeply sequenced to estimate repertoire size and the extent of clonotype sharing between individuals.

What the study reported, not specific to this receptor: Based on pairwise subsampling, the degree of clonotype sharing among donors was expected to be affected by sequencing depth. When several donors were compared, the shared fraction of clonotypes was roughly 4.8% for naive CD4, roughly 3.3% for naive CD8, 2% to 2.5% for memory CD4, and 0.4% for memory CD8. Compared with non-shared clonotypes, the clonotypes found in all four sorted-subset donors had higher generation probabilities. Even with the large sequencing depth, rarefaction of the sorted-subset datasets indicated that sequencing was incomplete. The genetic and exposure-history diversity represented was limited by the small number of donors. Larger estimated clonotype richness was generally found for naive subsets than for memory subsets. Sampling was restricted to blood, and TCR repertoires in tissues likely differ from the TCR repertoires found in blood.

This receptor was obtained from a woman aged 25 to 45 in good health. The sequence joins TRBV5-1 to TRBJ2-7; the junction holds 7 bases that match TRBD1. The sample comprised naive CD4+ T cells sorted from blood. This specimen's cell subset or site label, interpreted: CD45RA+ positively selected. The CDR3 region: CASSPTGTVGDEQYF. The base sequence is TGCGCCAGCAGCCCCACCGGGACAGTAGGCGACGAGCAGTACTTC.